The 25 T cell receptor beta chains in this list originate from one sample, sequenced in a study of blood T cell repertoires in COVID-19. The assay was immunoSEQ multiplex PCR, and TCRdb's table has in-frame clones only and misses some. The repertoire has about 37,000 clones, about 90% of them found once; the top ten carry about 15%. The sample consisted of peripheral blood. The receptors originated from a woman aged 25-40 years in a cohort sampled during active COVID-19.

The CDR3 coding sequence is TGTGCCAGCAGCCAAGGAGCCCTAGCGGGGAATTACAATGAGCAGTTCTTC. It is translated as CASSQGALAGNYNEQFF. The V call is TRBV3-1 (or the pseudogene TRBV3-2), the J call TRBJ2-1; 9 bases match TRBD2. CDR1 is LGHDT and CDR2 is YNNKEL in the germline V gene (reference sequence). CDR3 size: 17 residues. J was trimmed by 4 bases and V by 1 base; bases with no gene match: 8.

The chain combines TRBV14 with TRBJ2-7; D is unclear. V was pared by 4 bases and J by 0 bases, with 10 bases between. The CDR3 is 14 amino acids. Per germline, CDR1 SGHDN and CDR2 FVKESK. The CDR3 loop reads CASSPRSFSYEQYF. CDR3 bases: TGTGCCAGCAGCCCCCGGAGTTTCTCCTACGAGCAGTACTTC.

On this clone: One end of the junction is discordant with germline, which a read error may explain. This chain uses TRBV7-2 with TRBJ2-7; 10 positions match TRBD2. The germline CDR1 and CDR2 sequences are SGHTA and FQGNSA. This CDR3 spans 16 amino acids. CDR3 bases: TGTGCCAGCAGCCTAGCCCCTAGCGGGAGTGGATACGAGCAGTACTTC. Translated, it gives CASSLAPSGSGYEQYF.

The rearrangement uses TRBV5-1 and TRBJ1-4; 8 bases line up with TRBD1. The V gene's germline CDR1 is SGHRS and CDR2 YFSETQ. V lost 4 bases, J lost 8 bases, and 10 bases stayed unmatched. The CDR3 loop spans 15 amino acids. Here the CDR3 DNA reads TGCGCCAGCAGCACTTCCGGGACAGGACGGGAAAAACTGTTTTTT. This codes for CASSTSGTGREKLFF. Full variable domain (remainder filled in from reference TRBV5-1 and TRBJ1-4): KAGVTQTPRYLIKTRGQQVTLSCSPISGHRSVSWYQQTPGQGLQFLFEYFSETQRNKGNFPGRFSGRQFSNSRSEMNVSTLELGDSALYLCASSTSGTGREKLFFGSGTQLSVL.

The V call is TRBV7-9, the J call TRBJ2-1, with 10 positions matching TRBD2. The CDR3 consists of 16 residues. Trimming at V came to 5 bases and at J to 8 bases, leaving 12 bases not matched to a gene. The germline V gene has CDR1 SEHNR and CDR2 FQNEAQ (reference sequence). The CDR3 protein is CASSRKLAGDFHEQFF. The CDR3 DNA follows: TGTGCCAGCAGCAGAAAGCTAGCGGGAGACTTCCATGAGCAGTTCTTC.

The rearrangement uses TRBV29-1 and TRBJ2-5; perhaps TRBD2 as D (7 bases). Looked up from germline, CDR1 is SQVTM and CDR2 is ANQGSEA. V lost 5 bases to trimming and J lost 4 bases, with 20 bases between them. This CDR3 spans 15 amino acids. Here the CDR3 reads CSVLKGGGVGETQYF. The CDR3 nucleotides are TGCAGCGTTCTAAAGGGGGGGGGTGTAGGAGAGACCCAGTACTTC.

The gene calls are TRBV3-1 (or the pseudogene TRBV3-2) and TRBJ2-1, with D possibly matching TRBD2 (6 bases). The ends were cut back, 3 bases at V and 9 bases at J, with 9 bases in the middle. Germline CDR1 LGHDT, CDR2 YNNKEL (reference sequence). CDR3 length equals 12 residues. DNA of the CDR3: TGTGCCAGCAGCCACCCGCGGGGTGAGCAGTTCTTC. Translation: CASSHPRGEQFF.

This sequence joins TRBV6-5 and TRBJ1-2; 7 nucleotides agree with TRBD1. V dropped 6 bases and J dropped 6; count of bases not matched to a gene: 4. The CDR3 is made up of 12 amino acids. Germline CDR1 is MNHEY and CDR2 is SVGAGI. CDR3 in amino acids: CASSPRGDGYTF. The CDR3 DNA follows: TGTGCCAGCAGCCCCAGGGGGGATGGCTACACCTTC.

Notes on this clone: This sample includes further DNA sequences coding for the same CDR3. The genes are TRBV15 and TRBJ2-7, with TRBD2 as a possible D gene (5 bases). CDR3 length: 12 amino acids. With 5 bases removed from V and 3 bases from J, the gap between germline ends came to 8 bases. The germline gives CDR1 LNHNV, CDR2 YYDKDF (reference sequence). The CDR3 loop reads CATSPAGYEQYF. CDR3 coding DNA: TGTGCCACCAGCCCCGCGGGCTACGAGCAGTACTTC.

This clone was detected only once. The rearrangement links TRBV30 to TRBJ1-1, with D hard to call. CDR3 length equals 13 residues. CDR1 and CDR2 from the germline V gene are GTSNPN and SVGIG (reference sequence). Between the trimmed V and J ends, which lost 0 bases and 1 base, there was a span of 6 bases. The DNA of the CDR3 is TGTGCCTGGAGTGTTAGGAGGAACACTGAAGCTTTCTTT. This encodes CAWSVRRNTEAFF.

This clone was detected once. The gene calls are TRBV29-1 and TRBJ2-5, with 11 nucleotides matching TRBD2. The V gene end was trimmed by 2 bases and the J gene end by 4 bases; junction bases not matched to a gene: 3. Germline CDR1 reads SQVTM; CDR2 reads ANQGSEA. The CDR3 sequence is 14 residues long. The CDR3 coding sequence is TGCAGCGTTGAAAGGCTAGCGGGAGGAGAGACCCAGTACTTC. Amino acid sequence: CSVERLAGGETQYF.

This chain connects TRBV19 to TRBJ1-3; 9 bases line up with TRBD1. The CDR3 is 17 amino acids. The germline gives CDR1 LNHDA, CDR2 SQIVND (reference sequence). V shed 6 bases, J shed 0 bases, and the junction held 9 bases outside the gene matches. The CDR3 DNA follows: TGTGCCAGTAGACCTCCGGGACAGGGCCCCTCTGGAAACACCATATATTTT. Protein: CASRPPGQGPSGNTIYF. Full variable domain (rest looked up from reference TRBV19 and TRBJ1-3): DGGITQSPKYLFRKEGQNVTLSCEQNLNHDAMYWYRQDPGQGLRLIYYSQIVNDFQKGDIAEGYSVSREKKESFPLTVTSAQKNPTAFYLCASRPPGQGPSGNTIYFGEGSWLTVV.

V is TRBV6-1 and J is TRBJ2-7; D is uncertain. V shed 0 bases and J shed 0 bases, with 3 bases lying between them. CDR3 size: 13 residues. Germline CDR1 reads MNHNS; CDR2 reads SASEGT. The CDR3 spells CASSEASSYEQYF. The CDR3 DNA sequence: TGTGCCAGCAGTGAAGCTAGCTCCTACGAGCAGTACTTC.

The rearrangement links TRBV3-1 (or the pseudogene TRBV3-2) to TRBJ2-5, with 7 bases aligning to TRBD1. Per the germline V gene, CDR1 is LGHDT and CDR2 is YNNKEL (reference sequence). The CDR3 is 14 residues long. J gave up 5 bases and V 5 bases, and 8 bases lay outside the gene matches. In DNA form, the CDR3 reads TGTGCCAGCAGCGAGACAGGGCTTGAGGAGACCCAGTACTTC. Translating gives CASSETGLEETQYF.

The chain recombines TRBV6-5 with TRBJ2-1; 9 nucleotides align to TRBD1. This CDR3 comprises 16 residues. Germline lookup yields CDR1 MNHEY and CDR2 SVGAGI. Trimming cost V 2 bases and J 3 bases; bases outside gene matches: 5. The DNA for the CDR3 is TGTGCCAGCAGTTACGTCAAGGGACAGGGCTACAATGAGCAGTTCTTC. The encoded protein is CASSYVKGQGYNEQFF.

The chain uses TRBV10-1 and TRBJ2-7; 11 bases align to TRBD2. The ends lost 5 bases at V and 6 bases at J; junction bases unmatched: 6. CDR1 is WNHNN, CDR2 SYGVQD, per germline (reference sequence). The CDR3 has 14 residues. Here the CDR3 reads CASSIAGGLGEQYF. Written as DNA, the CDR3 is TGCGCCAGCAGTATAGCGGGAGGGCTTGGCGAGCAGTACTTC.

The J gene is TRBJ2-2, the V gene TRBV19; 11 bases map to TRBD2. The CDR3 consists of 16 residues. In germline, CDR1 is LNHDA, CDR2 SQIVND (reference sequence). V shed 7 bases and J 4 bases; nucleotides not matched to a gene: 8. In DNA, the CDR3 is TGTGCCAGTAACCAACTAGCGGGAGTCGGCACCGGGGAGCTGTTTTTT. Protein sequence: CASNQLAGVGTGELFF.

The chain has TRBV19 and TRBJ1-1; D is possibly TRBD1 (6 bases). CDR1 LNHDA and CDR2 SQIVND come from the germline V gene (reference sequence). The CDR3 is made up of 14 amino acids. The V end was cut by 9 bases, the J end by 1 base, with 15 bases between. CDR3 bases: TGTGCCAGCAGAGAACAGGGTGGGAACACTGAAGCTTTCTTT. Amino acids: CASREQGGNTEAFF.

V gene TRBV7-2 combines with J gene TRBJ2-2, with 12 bases matching TRBD2. The CDR3 consists of 16 residues. Germline lookup yields CDR1 SGHTA and CDR2 FQGNSA. Losses at the gene ends were 2 bases for V and 6 bases for J; bases not matched to a gene: 4. The CDR3 region has the DNA TGTGCCAGCAGCTTATTGACTAGCGGGAGTCCCGGGGAGCTGTTTTTT. This gives the protein CASSLLTSGSPGELFF.

The chain recombines TRBV7-3 with TRBJ2-3; 10 bases are a match to TRBD1. V shed 1 base, J shed 2 bases, and the junction held 9 bases outside the gene matches. The CDR3 consists of 18 residues. Germline V gene sequence: CDR1 SGHTA, CDR2 FQGTGA. The CDR3 loop is CASSLIGIGTGDTDTQYF. The CDR3 DNA is TGTGCCAGCAGCTTAATCGGGATCGGGACAGGGGACACAGATACGCAGTATTTT.

In this sample, this clone turned up once. The CDR3 coding sequence is TGTGCCAGCAGCAAGGGGACACTCACGGAGACCCAGTACTTC. This sequence encodes CASSKGTLTETQYF. V and J are TRBV2 and TRBJ2-5; a weak D match, TRBD1 (6 bases). The length of the CDR3 is 14 residues. Trimming cost V 6 bases and J 5 bases, with 16 bases left between them. Germline assignment: CDR1 SNHLY and CDR2 FYNNEI.

The gene calls are TRBV7-2 and TRBJ2-5, with no clear D. The CDR3 has 13 amino acids. The V end was cut by 5 bases, the J end by 4 bases, with 11 bases between. Germline V gives CDR1 SGHTA, CDR2 FQGNSA. CDR3 residues: CASSLGVRETQYF. Written as DNA, the CDR3 is TGTGCCAGCAGCCTAGGCGTTAGAGAGACCCAGTACTTC.

This chain links TRBV29-1 with TRBJ1-1, with D possibly matching TRBD1 (6 bases). From germline, CDR1 is SQVTM and CDR2 ANQGSEA. CDR3 length: 12 residues. The CDR3 is CGGRQLNTEAFF. For the CDR3, the DNA is TGCGGGGGCAGGCAGCTGAACACTGAAGCTTTCTTT.

The chain is built from TRBV4-2 and TRBJ2-3; 11 bases fit TRBD2. Germline CDR1 is LGHNA and CDR2 is YNFKEQ. The CDR3 has 17 residues. The V segment lost 4 bases and the J segment 5 bases; nucleotides outside the gene matches: 11. The CDR3 is CASSLGALAGVLDTQYF. DNA of the CDR3: TGTGCCAGCAGCCTGGGAGCACTAGCGGGAGTGTTAGATACGCAGTATTTT.

This clone was observed a few times. V is TRBV11-3 and J is TRBJ1-3; D might be TRBD1 (5 bases). CDR1 is SGHNT, CDR2 YENEEA, per germline. CDR3 length equals 14 residues. Trimming took off 6 bases at V and 4 bases at J, with 13 bases between the two ends. The CDR3 sequence is CASRDKGLGNTIYF. Here the CDR3 DNA reads TGTGCCAGCAGGGATAAGGGGCTCGGAAACACCATATATTTT.